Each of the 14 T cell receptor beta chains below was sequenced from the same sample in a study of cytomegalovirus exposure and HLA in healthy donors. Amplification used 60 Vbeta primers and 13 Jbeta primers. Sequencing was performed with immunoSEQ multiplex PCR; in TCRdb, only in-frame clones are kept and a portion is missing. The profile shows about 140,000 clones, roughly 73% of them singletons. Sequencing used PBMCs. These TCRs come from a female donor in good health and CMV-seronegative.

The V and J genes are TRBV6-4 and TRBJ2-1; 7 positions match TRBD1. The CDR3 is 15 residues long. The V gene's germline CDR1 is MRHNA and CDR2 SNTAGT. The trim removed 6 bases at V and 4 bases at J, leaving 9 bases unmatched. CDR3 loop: CASSPDRAWYNEQFF. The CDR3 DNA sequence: TGTGCCAGCAGCCCCGACAGGGCGTGGTACAATGAGCAGTTCTTC.

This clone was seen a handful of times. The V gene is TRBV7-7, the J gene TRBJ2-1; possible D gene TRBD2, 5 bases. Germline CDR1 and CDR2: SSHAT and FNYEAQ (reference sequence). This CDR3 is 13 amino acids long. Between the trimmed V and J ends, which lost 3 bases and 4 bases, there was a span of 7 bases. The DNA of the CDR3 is TGTGCCAGCAGCTTGGACTCTTACAATGAGCAGTTCTTC. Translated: CASSLDSYNEQFF.

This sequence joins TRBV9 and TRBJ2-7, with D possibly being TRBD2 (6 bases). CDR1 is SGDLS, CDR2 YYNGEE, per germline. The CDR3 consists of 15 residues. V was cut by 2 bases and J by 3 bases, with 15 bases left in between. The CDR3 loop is CASSVSGSGFYEQYF. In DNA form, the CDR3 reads TGTGCCAGCAGCGTTTCCGGTAGCGGCTTCTACGAGCAGTACTTC.

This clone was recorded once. CDR3 in DNA: TGCGCCAGCAGCTCTGATGGACTAGCGGGTGATGAGCAGTTCTTC. Residues: CASSSDGLAGDEQFF. The V and J genes are TRBV5-1 and TRBJ2-1, with 11 bases that match TRBD2. The trim removed 3 bases at V and 8 bases at J, leaving 7 bases unmatched. Germline V gene lookup returns CDR1 SGHRS and CDR2 YFSETQ. The CDR3 covers 15 residues.

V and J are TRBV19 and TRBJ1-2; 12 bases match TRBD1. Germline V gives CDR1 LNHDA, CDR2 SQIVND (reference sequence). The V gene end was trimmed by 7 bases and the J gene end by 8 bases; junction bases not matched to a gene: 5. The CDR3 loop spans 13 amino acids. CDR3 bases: TGTGCCAGTACCTGGGACAGGGGGCCAGGCTACACCTTC. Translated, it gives CASTWDRGPGYTF.

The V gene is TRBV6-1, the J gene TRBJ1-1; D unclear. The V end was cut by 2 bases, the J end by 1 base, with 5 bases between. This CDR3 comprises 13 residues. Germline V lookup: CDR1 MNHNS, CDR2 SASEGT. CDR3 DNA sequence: TGTGCCAGCAGTGAAAACTCGAACACTGAAGCTTTCTTT. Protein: CASSENSNTEAFF.

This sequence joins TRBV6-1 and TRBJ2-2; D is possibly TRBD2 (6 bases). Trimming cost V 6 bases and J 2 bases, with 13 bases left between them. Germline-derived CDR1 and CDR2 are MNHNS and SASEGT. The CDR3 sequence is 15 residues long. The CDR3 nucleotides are TGTGCCAGCAGGTTAGGGACTGTCAACACCGGGGAGCTGTTTTTT. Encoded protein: CASRLGTVNTGELFF.

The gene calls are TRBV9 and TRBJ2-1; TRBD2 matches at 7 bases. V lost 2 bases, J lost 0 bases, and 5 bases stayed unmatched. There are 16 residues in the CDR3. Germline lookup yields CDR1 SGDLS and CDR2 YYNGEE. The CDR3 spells CASSVTSQSSYNEQFF. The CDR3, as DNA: TGTGCCAGCAGCGTGACTAGCCAGAGCTCCTACAATGAGCAGTTCTTC.

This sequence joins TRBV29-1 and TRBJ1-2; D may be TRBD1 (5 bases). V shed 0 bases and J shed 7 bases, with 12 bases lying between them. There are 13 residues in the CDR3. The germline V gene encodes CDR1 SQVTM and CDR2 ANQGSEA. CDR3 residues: CSVEEVREVGYTF. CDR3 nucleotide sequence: TGCAGCGTTGAAGAGGTCAGGGAGGTTGGCTACACCTTC.

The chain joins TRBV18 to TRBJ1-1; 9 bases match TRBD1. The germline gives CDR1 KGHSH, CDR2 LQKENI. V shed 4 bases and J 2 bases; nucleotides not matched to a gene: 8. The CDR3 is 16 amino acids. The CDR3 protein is CASSLSTGGLNTEAFF. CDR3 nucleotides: TGTGCCAGCTCACTGTCAACAGGGGGCCTCAACACTGAAGCTTTCTTT.

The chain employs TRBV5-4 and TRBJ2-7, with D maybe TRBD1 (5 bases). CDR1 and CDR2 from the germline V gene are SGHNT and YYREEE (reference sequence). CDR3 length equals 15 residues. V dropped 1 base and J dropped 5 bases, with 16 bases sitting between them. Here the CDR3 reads CASSLIDSQWDEQYF. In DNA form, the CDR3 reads TGTGCCAGCAGCTTGATCGACAGCCAGTGGGACGAGCAGTACTTC.

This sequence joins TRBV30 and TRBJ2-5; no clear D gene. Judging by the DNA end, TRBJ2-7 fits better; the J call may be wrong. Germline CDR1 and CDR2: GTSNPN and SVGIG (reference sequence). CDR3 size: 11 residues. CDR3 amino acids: CAWSVWAEQYF. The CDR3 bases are TGTGCCTGGAGTGTATGGGCCGAGCAGTACTTC.

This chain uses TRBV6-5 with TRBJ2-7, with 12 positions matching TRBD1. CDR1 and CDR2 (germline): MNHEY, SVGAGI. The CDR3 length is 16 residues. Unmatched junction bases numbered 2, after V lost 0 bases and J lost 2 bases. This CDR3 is CASSYSGTGGPYEQYF. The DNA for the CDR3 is TGTGCCAGCAGTTACTCTGGGACAGGGGGCCCCTACGAGCAGTACTTC.

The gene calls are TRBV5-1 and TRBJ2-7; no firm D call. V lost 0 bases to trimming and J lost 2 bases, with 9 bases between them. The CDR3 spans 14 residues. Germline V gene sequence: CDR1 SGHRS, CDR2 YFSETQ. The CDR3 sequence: CASSLDGPPYEQYF. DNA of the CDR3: TGCGCCAGCAGCTTGGATGGCCCGCCCTACGAGCAGTACTTC.